These T cell receptor beta chains were read from a single sample in a study of STAT5B mutations in CD4+ large granular lymphocyte leukemia. Using immunoSEQ multiplex PCR, the repertoire was profiled, and TCRdb retains in-frame clones only, with some absent. Seen here are some 7,700 clones, 76% observed once, and the top ten hold around 71%. Sequencing was carried out using PBMCs. These receptors were taken from a woman aged 55-69 years with CD4+ T-cell large granular lymphocyte leukemia. CDR3s include the opening cysteine and the closing phenylalanine or tryptophan. D genes are given only for firm matches. Size is stated for part of the rows, as once, few or many counts, or as a class when the clone is expanded.

TRBJ2-1 | TRBV7-2 | . | . | CASSPGAGEQFF | TGTGCCAGCAGTCCCGGGGCGGGGGAGCAGTTCTTC
TRBJ2-3 | TRBV6-1 | . | . | CASRRGGGTDTQYF | TGTGCCAGCAGGCGCGGGGGCGGGACAGATACGCAGTATTTT
TRBJ1-2 | TRBV7-9 | . | . | CASSLANVDYTF | TGTGCCAGCAGCTTAGCGAACGTGGATTACACCTTC
TRBJ1-1 | TRBV29-1 | few | . | CSGGRMNTEAFF | TGCAGCGGGGGACGGATGAACACTGAAGCTTTCTTT
TRBJ1-5 | TRBV9 | . | . | CASSAGGMVQPQHF | TGTGCCAGCAGCGCGGGGGGTATGGTTCAGCCCCAGCATTTT
TRBJ1-5 | TRBV2 | . | . | CASTFDRHNQPQHF | TGTGCCAGCACTTTCGACAGGCACAATCAGCCCCAGCATTTT
TRBJ2-6 | TRBV19 | . | . | CASSSKGGDSSGANVLTF | TGTGCCAGTAGCTCTAAGGGGGGCGATTCCTCTGGGGCCAACGTCCTGACTTTC
TRBJ2-2 | TRBV5-1 | few | . | CATTGLNTGELFF | TGCGCCACTACGGGACTTAACACCGGGGAGCTGTTTTTT
TRBJ1-1 | TRBV4-3 | . | . | CASSQDRGLTEAFF | TGCGCCAGCAGCCAAGATAGGGGGTTAACTGAAGCTTTCTTT
TRBJ1-1 | TRBV20-1 | medium-sized | . | CSASGNTEAFF | TGCAGTGCTAGCGGTAACACTGAAGCTTTCTTT
TRBJ1-1 | TRBV7-2 | . | TRBD1 | CASSFSTGVTEAFF | TGTGCCAGCAGCTTTTCCACAGGGGTGACTGAAGCTTTCTTT
TRBJ2-7 | TRBV6-1 | once | TRBD1 | CASGRRDSYYEQYF | TGTGCCAGCGGGAGAAGGGACAGTTACTACGAGCAGTACTTC
TRBJ2-7 | TRBV28 | . | TRBD2 | CASSFGGGTEGYEQYF | TGTGCCAGCAGTTTCGGGGGGGGAACTGAAGGCTACGAGCAGTACTTC
TRBJ1-5 | TRBV4-1 | . | . | CASSQASRGTNQPQHF | TGCGCCAGCAGCCAAGCCTCAAGGGGGACCAATCAGCCCCAGCATTTT
TRBJ2-7 | TRBV5-6 | . | . | CASSLRVGVYEQYF | TGTGCCAGCAGCTTGAGAGTTGGGGTCTACGAGCAGTACTTC
TRBJ2-7 | TRBV27 | once | TRBD1 | CASSRYRGSTYEQYF | TGTGCCAGCAGTCGCTACAGGGGATCCACCTACGAGCAGTACTTC
TRBJ1-5 | TRBV10-3 | few | TRBD1 | CAISEYRGSNQPQHF | TGTGCCATCAGTGAGTACAGGGGTAGCAATCAGCCCCAGCATTTT
TRBJ2-3 | TRBV19 | once | TRBD2 | CASSKGTSGSTDTQYF | TGTGCCAGTAGTAAAGGGACTAGCGGTAGCACAGATACGCAGTATTTT
TRBJ1-1 | TRBV5-1 | few | . | CASSLQTSNTEAFF | TGCGCCAGCAGCTTACAGACATCGAACACTGAAGCTTTCTTT
TRBJ1-2 | TRBV6-1 | few | . | CASRSGNLLDGYTF | TGTGCCAGCAGGTCCGGGAACCTGCTGGATGGCTACACCTTC
TRBJ2-7 | TRBV11-3 | . | . | CASSLSGPGAENSYEQYF | TGTGCCAGCAGCTTATCGGGACCCGGGGCCGAGAACTCCTACGAGCAGTACTTC
TRBJ1-1 | TRBV5-1 | . | . | CASSPRGEMTEAFF | TGCGCCAGCAGCCCCCGGGGGGAGATGACTGAAGCTTTCTTT
TRBJ2-6 | TRBV6-1 | . | TRBD1 | CASRLQGPGANVLTF | TGTGCCAGCCGGCTACAGGGGCCCGGGGCCAACGTCCTGACTTTC
TRBJ1-1 | TRBV2 | . | . | CASSELRAGLVEAFF | TGTGCCAGCAGTGAATTGCGGGCAGGGCTGGTTGAAGCTTTCTTT
TRBJ1-1 | TRBV6-5 | . | . | CASSYSTETEAFF | TGTGCCAGCAGTTACTCGACAGAAACTGAAGCTTTCTTT
TRBJ1-1 | TRBV19 | . | . | CASSIGNLWYTEAFF | TGTGCCAGTAGTATAGGGAATCTTTGGTACACTGAAGCTTTCTTT
TRBJ2-3 | TRBV7-2 | . | . | CASSAGLRSTDTQYF | TGTGCCAGCAGCGCGGGCCTCCGTAGCACAGATACGCAGTATTTT
TRBJ2-7 | TRBV2 | . | . | CASSEGLYEQYF | TGTGCCAGCAGTGAAGGCCTGTACGAGCAGTACTTC
TRBJ2-2 | TRBV7-6 | . | TRBD2 | CASSSGRAGSGGELFF | TGTGCCAGCAGCTCCGGGAGGGCAGGGAGCGGCGGGGAGCTGTTTTTT
TRBJ1-4 | TRBV15 | . | . | CATSRGSDNEKLFF | TGTGCCACCAGCAGAGGTAGCGATAATGAAAAACTGTTTTTT
TRBJ2-3 | TRBV5-1 | once | . | CASSFDEPDTQYF | TGCGCCAGCAGCTTCGACGAGCCAGATACGCAGTATTTT
TRBJ1-2 | TRBV10-2 | few | . | CASSETDSYRGYTF | TGCGCCAGCAGTGAGACCGACAGCTATCGGGGCTACACCTTC
TRBJ2-1 | TRBV7-2 | . | TRBD2 | CASSSRLAGGYEQFF | TGTGCCAGCAGCTCTCGACTAGCGGGGGGATATGAGCAGTTCTTC
TRBJ2-5 | TRBV7-9 | . | . | CASSLRGLETQYF | TGTGCCAGCAGCTTACGAGGGTTAGAGACCCAGTACTTC
TRBJ1-2 | TRBV13 | . | . | CASSLGVGTSYGYTF | TGTGCCAGCAGCTTAGGGGTAGGGACGTCCTATGGCTACACCTTC
TRBJ1-5 | TRBV30 | . | . | CAWSTAGWTQPQHF | TGTGCCTGGAGTACCGCAGGGTGGACTCAGCCCCAGCATTTT
TRBJ2-2 | TRBV10-3 | . | . | CAITGRPTGELFF | TGTGCCATCACCGGCCGACCCACCGGGGAGCTGTTTTTT
TRBJ1-2 | TRBV29-1 | . | . | CSVEDQSGGAYGYTF | TGCAGCGTTGAGGATCAGAGTGGAGGGGCCTATGGCTACACCTTC